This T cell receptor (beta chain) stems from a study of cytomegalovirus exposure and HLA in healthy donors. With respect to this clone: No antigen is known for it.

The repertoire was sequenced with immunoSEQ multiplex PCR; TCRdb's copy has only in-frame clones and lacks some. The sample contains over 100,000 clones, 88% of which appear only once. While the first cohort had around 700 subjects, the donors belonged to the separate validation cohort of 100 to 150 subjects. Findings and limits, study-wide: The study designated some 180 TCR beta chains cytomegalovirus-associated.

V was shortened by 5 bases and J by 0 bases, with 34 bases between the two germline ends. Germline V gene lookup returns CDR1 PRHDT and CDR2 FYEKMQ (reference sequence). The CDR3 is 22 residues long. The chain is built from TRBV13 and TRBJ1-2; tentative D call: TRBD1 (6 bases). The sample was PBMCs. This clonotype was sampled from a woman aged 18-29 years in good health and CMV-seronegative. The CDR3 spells CASSPADSGQMEARQANYGYTF. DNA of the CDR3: TGTGCCAGCAGCCCGGCGGACAGCGGACAAATGGAAGCCCGCCAAGCTAACTATGGCTACACCTTC.